These 19 T cell receptor beta chains were all obtained from the same sample, sequenced in a study of blood T cell repertoires in COVID-19. Only in-frame clones appear in the TCRdb table, and some are missing; sequencing was by immunoSEQ multiplex PCR. The sample holds 250,000 or so clones, around 80% seen once. The sequenced sample consisted of PBMCs or T cells enriched from blood (not recorded which). All receptors come from a man between 60 and 75 years old who had recovered from COVID-19.

Regarding this clone: At one of its ends the junction is not consistent with the germline gene, which may arise from a read error. The chain joins TRBV6-1 to TRBJ1-6, with 10 bases aligning to TRBD1. The germline gives CDR1 MNHNS, CDR2 SASEGT. The CDR3 is 16 residues long. The CDR3 region has the DNA TGTGCCAGCAGTGAATTCTCCGGGACAGGGGATTCCCCCCTCCACTTT. It specifies CASSEFSGTGDSPLHF.

The V call is TRBV5-1, the J call TRBJ2-5; possibly TRBD2 for D (6 bases). Germline V gives CDR1 SGHRS, CDR2 YFSETQ. The CDR3 runs to 16 residues. The germline V and J ends were trimmed by 0 bases and 7 bases, with 19 bases remaining between them. The CDR3 loop is CASSLGILVEGRTQYF. For the CDR3, the DNA is TGCGCCAGCAGCTTGGGAATATTGGTGGAGGGGAGGACCCAGTACTTC.

The chain carries TRBV13 and TRBJ1-1; D gene uncertain. CDR3 length equals 13 residues. Trimming left V 5 bases short and J 4 bases short, with 11 bases between. In germline, CDR1 is PRHDT, CDR2 FYEKMQ (reference sequence). The CDR3 DNA follows: TGTGCCAGCAGCCTGGGCCGGGGCACTGAAGCTTTCTTT. Its protein product is CASSLGRGTEAFF.

The chain carries TRBV2 and TRBJ1-2, with 7 positions matching TRBD1. CDR1 SNHLY and CDR2 FYNNEI come from the germline V gene. This CDR3 region has 14 residues. With 2 bases clipped from V and 4 bases from J, the junction kept 4 bases outside the gene matches. The CDR3 sequence is CASSETRDSYGYTF. Here the CDR3 DNA reads TGTGCCAGCAGTGAAACTCGGGACAGCTATGGCTACACCTTC.

The J gene is TRBJ1-1, the V gene TRBV7-3; 7 nucleotides align to TRBD1. With V trimmed by 2 bases and J by 1 base, 10 bases remained unmatched. The CDR3 runs 17 residues. The germline V gene encodes CDR1 SGHTA and CDR2 FQGTGA. The CDR3 bases are TGTGCCAGCAGCTTAGCGAGCCGGAGGGGGCCGAACACTGAAGCTTTCTTT. Translating it yields CASSLASRRGPNTEAFF.

V is TRBV19 and J is TRBJ1-3; D ambiguous. CDR3 length: 17 residues. Trimming removed 1 base at V and 0 bases at J, with 13 bases between. Per germline, CDR1 LNHDA and CDR2 SQIVND (reference sequence). In nucleotides, the CDR3 is TGTGCCAGTAGTATAGGTCAATCTGCGAGCTCTGGAAACACCATATATTTT. Translating it yields CASSIGQSASSGNTIYF.

V and J are TRBV23-1 and TRBJ2-1, with a tentative D call TRBD2 (6 bases). TRBV23-1 is reported as an ORF; its role is uncertain. Deletions cut 8 bases from V and 0 bases from J, with 14 bases between. The CDR3 covers 15 residues. The CDR3 loop is CASDPGVSSYNEQFF. CDR3 nucleotides: TGCGCCAGCGACCCGGGGGTGAGCTCCTACAATGAGCAGTTCTTC.

This chain uses TRBV7-2 with TRBJ2-1, with D maybe TRBD1 (6 bases). Trimming left V 5 bases short and J 8 bases short, with 19 bases between. From germline, CDR1 is SGHTA and CDR2 FQGNSA. This CDR3 comprises 15 residues. The CDR3 nucleotides read TGTGCCAGCAGCCCAGGGGCGTTTATAGACTATGAGCAGTTCTTC. Its translation is CASSPGAFIDYEQFF.

CDR3 DNA: TGTGCCAGCAGTGATGGAGCAACTGGCATTCAGTACTTC. Amino acid sequence: CASSDGATGIQYF. V and J are TRBV2 and TRBJ2-4; D ambiguous. This CDR3 has 13 residues. V shed 3 bases and J shed 9 bases, with 12 bases lying between them. Germline CDR1 is SNHLY and CDR2 is FYNNEI.

This clone was observed many times. This chain links TRBV24-1 with TRBJ2-2, with D possibly TRBD2 on 6 matching bases. The V end was cut by 6 bases, the J end by 4 bases, with 20 bases between. Per the germline V gene, CDR1 is KGHDR and CDR2 is SFDVKD. This CDR3 has 17 residues. As DNA, the CDR3 is TGTGCCACCAGTTCGAATACCAGGCCCGGGGGCACCGGGGAGCTGTTTTTT. Translation gives CATSSNTRPGGTGELFF.

The V gene is TRBV3-1 (or the pseudogene TRBV3-2), the J gene TRBJ1-6; the D is unclear. Trimming took 1 base from V and 0 from J, leaving 7 bases between them. Germline V gene sequence: CDR1 LGHDT, CDR2 YNNKEL (reference sequence). This CDR3 is 16 amino acids long. CDR3 residues: CASSQAASSYNSPLHF. For the CDR3, the DNA is TGTGCCAGCAGCCAAGCCGCGAGCTCCTATAATTCACCCCTCCACTTT.

The chain uses TRBV2 and TRBJ1-2; D is perhaps TRBD1 (6 bases). Germline loops: CDR1 SNHLY, CDR2 FYNNEI. The CDR3 is 15 amino acids. V was clipped by 10 bases and J by 1 base, with 19 bases between them. CDR3 coding DNA: TGTGCCATCTCGACAGGCGCGCAAATTAACTATGGCTACACCTTC. Its translation: CAISTGAQINYGYTF.

The V call is TRBV24-1, the J call TRBJ2-1, with a possible D match to TRBD2 (6 bases). V lost 6 bases, J lost 9 bases, and 20 bases lay in between. Germline V lookup: CDR1 KGHDR, CDR2 SFDVKD. This CDR3 is 15 amino acids long. CDR3 DNA: TGTGCCACCAGTACCCCGGGTGGGCGGGGCGGTGAGCAGTTCTTC. Its translation is CATSTPGGRGGEQFF.

In this sample, this clone turned up once. V and J are TRBV15 and TRBJ1-6; D remains unclear. Germline V lookup: CDR1 LNHNV, CDR2 YYDKDF (reference sequence). V was clipped by 0 bases and J by 5 bases, with 8 bases between them. This CDR3 contains 15 residues. As DNA, the CDR3 is TGTGCCACCAGCAGAGATCTTAGCGATAATTCACCCCTCCACTTT. It encodes CATSRDLSDNSPLHF.

The chain is built from TRBV6-6 and TRBJ2-7; tentatively, D is TRBD1 (6 bases). CDR1 and CDR2 (germline): MNHNY, SVGAGI (reference sequence). V shed 6 bases and J shed 4 bases, with 13 bases lying between them. The CDR3 loop spans 13 amino acids. Here the CDR3 DNA reads TGTGCCAGCAGGCGGACAGTCGATTACGAGCAGTACTTC. It is translated as CASRRTVDYEQYF.

The J gene is TRBJ1-4, the V gene TRBV3-1 (or the pseudogene TRBV3-2); 9 positions match TRBD1. The germline gives CDR1 LGHDT, CDR2 YNNKEL (reference sequence). CDR3 length: 18 residues. V shed 0 bases, J shed 5 bases, and the junction held 10 bases outside the gene matches. CDR3 coding DNA: TGTGCCAGCAGCCAAGACCCGCCAGGGACAGGGAACAATGAAAAACTGTTTTTT. Translated: CASSQDPPGTGNNEKLFF.

CDR3 sequence (DNA): TGTGCCAGCAGCGTGGACAGCGGATATGGCTACACCTTC. Residues: CASSVDSGYGYTF. This chain joins TRBV5-4 and TRBJ1-2, with a possible D match to TRBD1 (6 bases). V lost 4 bases to trimming and J lost 5 bases, with 12 bases between them. CDR1 is SGHNT, CDR2 YYREEE, per germline (reference sequence). This CDR3 region has 13 residues.

The J gene is TRBJ1-1, the V gene TRBV27; 9 bases are a match to TRBD1. V dropped 7 bases and J dropped 2; count of bases not matched to a gene: 11. Germline assignment: CDR1 MNHEY and CDR2 SMNVEV (reference sequence). CDR3 length: 16 residues. The CDR3 DNA reads as TGTGCCAGCACGACCACGGGACAGGGATTAAACACTGAAGCTTTCTTT. This sequence encodes CASTTTGQGLNTEAFF.

The chain recombines TRBV5-1 with TRBJ2-5; D is possibly TRBD2 (6 bases). Germline V gives CDR1 SGHRS, CDR2 YFSETQ. V lost 3 bases, J lost 2 bases, and 14 bases lay in between. This CDR3 comprises 15 residues. CDR3 sequence (DNA): TGCGCCAGCAGCTCCAATTCGGGGGAGCAAGAGACCCAGTACTTC. Residues: CASSSNSGEQETQYF.